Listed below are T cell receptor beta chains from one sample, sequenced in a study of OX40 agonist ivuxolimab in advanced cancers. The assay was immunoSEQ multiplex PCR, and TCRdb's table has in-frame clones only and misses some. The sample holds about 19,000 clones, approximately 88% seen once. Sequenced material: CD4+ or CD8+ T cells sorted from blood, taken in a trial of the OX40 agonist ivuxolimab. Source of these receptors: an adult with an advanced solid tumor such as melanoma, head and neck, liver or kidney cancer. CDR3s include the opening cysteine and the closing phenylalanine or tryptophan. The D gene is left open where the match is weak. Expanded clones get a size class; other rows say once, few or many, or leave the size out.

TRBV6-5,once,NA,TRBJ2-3,TGTGCCAGCATCACAGGAGGACAGTGGTATTTT,CASITGGQWYF
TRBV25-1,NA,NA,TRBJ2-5,TGTGCCAGCGGGGGACCCCGCCAAGAGACCCAGTACTTC,CASGGPRQETQYF
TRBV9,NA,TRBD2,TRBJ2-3,TGTGCCAGCAGCGTCCTAGCGGCTAGCACAGATACGCAGTATTTT,CASSVLAASTDTQYF
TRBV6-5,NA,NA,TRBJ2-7,TGTGCCAGCAGTTACTCTTGGGAGCAGTACTTC,CASSYSWEQYF
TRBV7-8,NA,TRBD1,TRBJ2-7,TGTGCCAGCAGCTCCTATTCCGGGACAGGGGGCTACGAGCAGTACTTC,CASSSYSGTGGYEQYF
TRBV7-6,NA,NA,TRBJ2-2,TGTGCCAGCAGCTTTGAGGGGGGCACCGGGGAGCTGTTTTTT,CASSFEGGTGELFF
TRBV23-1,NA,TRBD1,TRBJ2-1,TGCGCCAGCAGTCAGGGACAGTACAATGAGCAGTTCTTC,CASSQGQYNEQFF
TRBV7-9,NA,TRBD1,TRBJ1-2,TGTGCCAGCAGCTTAGGTCTGGGACAGGGAGGCTATGGCTACACCTTC,CASSLGLGQGGYGYTF
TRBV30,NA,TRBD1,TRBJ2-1,TGTGCCTGGAGTGTAGGACAGGGCCGTGAGCAGTTCTTC,CAWSVGQGREQFF
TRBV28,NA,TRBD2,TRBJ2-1,TGTGCCAGCAGTACTGAGCGGGAAATGGTCAATGAGCAGTTCTTC,CASSTEREMVNEQFF
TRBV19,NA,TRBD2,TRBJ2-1,TGTGCCAGTACCGATTCACGGCTAGCGGGATACAATGAGCAGTTCTTC,CASTDSRLAGYNEQFF
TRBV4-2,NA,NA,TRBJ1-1,TGTGCCAGCAGCCAGAGTGGGTCTGAAGCTTTCTTT,CASSQSGSEAFF
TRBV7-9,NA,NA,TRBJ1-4,TGTGCCAGCAGCTTTCCGGCCACGGAAAAACTGTTTTTT,CASSFPATEKLFF
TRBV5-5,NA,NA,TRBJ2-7,TGTGCCCCTTGGAGGGACGAGCAGTACTTC,CAPWRDEQYF
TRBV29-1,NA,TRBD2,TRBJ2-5,TGCAGCGGAATCGGTCTAGCGGGAGTTTTAGAGACCCAGTACTTC,CSGIGLAGVLETQYF
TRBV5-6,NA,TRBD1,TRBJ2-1,TGTGCCAGCAGCGTGGACAGGTACAATGAGCAGTTCTTC,CASSVDRYNEQFF
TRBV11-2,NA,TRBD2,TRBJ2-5,TGTGCCAGCAGCTTAAGTGGGAGGGCCCGAGAGACCCAGTACTTC,CASSLSGRARETQYF
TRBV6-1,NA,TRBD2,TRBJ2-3,TGTGCCAGCAGTGAACGAACTAGCGGGAGTACAGATACGCAGTATTTT,CASSERTSGSTDTQYF
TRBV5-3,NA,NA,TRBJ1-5,TGTGCCAGAAGCTTGGAGGGGGTTGTAATTCAGCCCCAGCATTTT,CARSLEGVVIQPQHF
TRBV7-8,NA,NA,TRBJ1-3,TGTGCCAGCAGCATAACCTCCGGGACATTAAACACCATATATTTT,CASSITSGTLNTIYF
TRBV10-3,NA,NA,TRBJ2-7,TGTGCCATCAGTCGGGGTGGGAATGAGCAGTACTTC,CAISRGGNEQYF
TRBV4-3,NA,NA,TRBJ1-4,TGCGCCAGCAGCCCACGGATTCCGGGAAATGAAAAACTGTTTTTT,CASSPRIPGNEKLFF
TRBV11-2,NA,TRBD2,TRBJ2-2,TGTGCCAGCAGCCCTCAAGGGGCGGGAGGGCCGGTCACCGGGGAGCTGTTTTTT,CASSPQGAGGPVTGELFF
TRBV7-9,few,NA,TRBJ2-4,TGTGCCAGCTCAGGACATCTGCTAGCCAAAAACATTCAGTACTTC,CASSGHLLAKNIQYF
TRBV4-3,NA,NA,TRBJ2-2,TGCGCCAGCAGCCAAGACAGGGTCGGGACCGGGGAGCTGTTTTTT,CASSQDRVGTGELFF
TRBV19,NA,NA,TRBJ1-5,TGTGCCAGTAGTATAGATACCTCTCAGCCCCAGCATTTT,CASSIDTSQPQHF
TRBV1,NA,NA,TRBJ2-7,TGCACCAGCAGCAACCTTAGGGGATCCGGGACTAGCGGACCCTACGAGCAGTACTTC,CTSSNLRGSGTSGPYEQYF
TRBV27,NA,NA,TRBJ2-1,TGTGCCAGCAGGCCGCTAGGGTTGCATGAGCAGTTCTTC,CASRPLGLHEQFF
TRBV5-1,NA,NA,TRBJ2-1,TGCGCCAGCAGCTTGGAGGCCGGGATCCAAATTGAGTTCTTC,CASSLEAGIQIEFF
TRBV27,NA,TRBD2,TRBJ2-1,TGTGCCAGCAGTTCAGGGACTAAATATCGGTTCTTC,CASSSGTKYRFF
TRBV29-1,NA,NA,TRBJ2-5,TGCAGCGTTCGGCCCCGGTACCAAGAGACCCAGTACTTC,CSVRPRYQETQYF
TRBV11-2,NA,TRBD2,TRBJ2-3,TGTGCCAGCAGCTTTTTAGCGGGAGGAGCCGCTAGCACAGATACGCAGTATTTT,CASSFLAGGAASTDTQYF
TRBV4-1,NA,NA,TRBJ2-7,TGCGCCAGCAGCCAGGTCAGGGACTACGAGCAGTACTTC,CASSQVRDYEQYF
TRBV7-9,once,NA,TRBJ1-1,TGTGCCAGCAGCTTAGCGCTAGTAGGAAACACTGAAGCTTTCTTT,CASSLALVGNTEAFF
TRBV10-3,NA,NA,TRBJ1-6,TGTGCCATCAGTGCAGAGAGCTCCTATAATTCACCCCTCCACTTT,CAISAESSYNSPLHF
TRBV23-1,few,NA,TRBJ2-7,TGCGCCAGTAGAGGACAGTTCTACGAGCAGTACTTC,CASRGQFYEQYF